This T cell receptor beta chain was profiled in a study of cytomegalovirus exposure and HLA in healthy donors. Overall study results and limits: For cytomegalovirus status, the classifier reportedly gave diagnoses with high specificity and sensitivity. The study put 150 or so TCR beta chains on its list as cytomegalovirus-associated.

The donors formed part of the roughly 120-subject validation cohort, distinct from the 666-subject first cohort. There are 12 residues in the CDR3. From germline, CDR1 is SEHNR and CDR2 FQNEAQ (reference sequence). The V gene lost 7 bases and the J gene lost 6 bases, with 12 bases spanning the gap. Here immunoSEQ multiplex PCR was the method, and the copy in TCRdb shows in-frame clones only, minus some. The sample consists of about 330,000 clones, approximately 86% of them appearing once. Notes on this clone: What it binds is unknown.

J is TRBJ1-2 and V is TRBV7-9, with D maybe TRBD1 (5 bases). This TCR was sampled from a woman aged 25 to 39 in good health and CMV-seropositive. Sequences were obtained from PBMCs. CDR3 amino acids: CASKGRLDGYTF. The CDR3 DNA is TGTGCCAGCAAGGGGAGGTTGGATGGCTACACCTTC.